The following is a TCR beta chain sequence with its context. The antigen is not known. Target depth was 1 in 200,000 to 1 in 1 million T cells, about 10x per clonotype. The table came from immunoSEQ multiplex PCR; TCRdb's copy has only in-frame clones and leaves some out. The sample has roughly 180,000 clones; 84% are singletons. These data originate in a study of cytotoxic CD8 clonotypes in ibrutinib-treated CLL. Study as a whole: Average yields of around 260,000 productive templates and 94,082 productive rearrangements characterized the samples. The study, taken as a whole, reports: Clonality (at baseline) was higher than in age-matched healthy donors and tracked circulating CD8+ T-cell counts. An increase in clonality occurred at ibrutinib response, followed by a return toward baseline at progression.

This CDR3 contains 15 residues. V was pared by 5 bases and J by 2 bases, with 15 bases between. Germline V gives CDR1 SGHTA, CDR2 FQGTGA. The material was PBMCs, obtained after 24 months of ibrutinib treatment. This receptor was identified in a human donor with chronic lymphocytic leukemia. The chain recombines TRBV7-3 with TRBJ2-5; the D gene is possibly TRBD1 (6 bases). CDR3: CASSPQGRPQETQYF. The CDR3 DNA sequence: TGTGCCAGCAGCCCGCAGGGGCGACCTCAAGAGACCCAGTACTTC.